Presented here are 25 T cell receptor beta chains from one specimen sequenced in a study of yellow fever vaccine responses in identical twins. TCRdb reanalysed the RT-PCR reads using MiXCR and keeps one entry per CDR3 protein. Of about 2,300 distinct CDR3 sequences listed, less than 85% were seen once; the top ten hold around 5.5%. The sequencing here drew on T cells from blood (PBMCs), unsorted or a sorted subset (not recorded which), taken before or after yellow fever vaccination (not recorded which). These receptors were obtained from a woman under 30 who received the yellow fever vaccine.

The chain links TRBV27 to TRBJ2-1; D call uncertain. V shed 1 base and J shed 5 bases, with 6 bases lying between them. CDR3 size: 13 residues. Germline loops: CDR1 MNHEY, CDR2 SMNVEV (reference sequence). CDR3 region: CASSLFPNNEQFF. Written as DNA, the CDR3 is TGTGCCAGCAGTTTATTTCCCAACAATGAGCAGTTCTTC.

Comment on this clonotype: At one end the junction does not follow the germline gene, possibly because of a read error. The V and J genes are TRBV7-6 and TRBJ2-3, with a possible D match to TRBD2 (6 bases). The CDR3 sequence is 16 residues long. Germline assignment: CDR1 SGHVS and CDR2 FNYEAQ. As DNA, the CDR3 is TGTACCAGCAGCGCCGTCACTACCGCGGGACCAGATACGCAGTATTTT. Protein sequence: CTSSAVTTAGPDTQYF.

The chain couples TRBV20-1 to TRBJ2-5; 10 nucleotides line up with TRBD1. The ends lost 6 bases at V and 6 bases at J; junction bases unmatched: 10. Per the germline V gene, CDR1 is DFQATT and CDR2 is SNEGSKA (reference sequence). CDR3 length: 14 amino acids. CDR3 loop: CSAKTGTGDKTQYF. The CDR3 region has the DNA TGCAGTGCCAAAACCGGGACAGGGGATAAGACCCAGTACTTC.

This chain connects TRBV12-3 or TRBV12-4 to TRBJ1-2; 7 bases map to TRBD1. Trimming at V came to 6 bases and at J to 3 bases, leaving 4 bases not matched to a gene. The CDR3 sequence is 13 residues long. The CDR3 is CASRTGTYYGYTF. The CDR3 DNA reads TGTGCCAGCAGGACAGGGACGTACTATGGCTACACCTTC.

The V and J genes are TRBV29-1 and TRBJ1-3; 9 positions match TRBD1. Per germline, CDR1 SQVTM and CDR2 ANQGSEA. The CDR3 length is 17 residues. J gave up 0 bases and V 6 bases, and 12 bases lay outside the gene matches. This CDR3 reads CSVSRDRVLSSGNTIYF. CDR3 nucleotide sequence: TGCAGCGTCTCCCGGGACAGGGTGTTGAGCTCTGGAAACACCATATATTTT.

The rearrangement uses TRBV2 and TRBJ2-1, with 8 positions matching TRBD2. This CDR3 spans 14 amino acids. V gave up 3 bases and J gave up 3 bases; unmatched junction bases: 1. In germline, CDR1 is SNHLY, CDR2 FYNNEI. CDR3 loop: CASSDTSGYNEQFF. The CDR3 bases are TGTGCCAGCAGTGATACTAGCGGCTACAATGAGCAGTTCTTC. Combining the CDR3 with reference TRBV2 and TRBJ2-1 gives the whole variable domain EPEVTQTPSHQVTQMGQEVILRCVPISNHLYFYWYRQILGQKVEFLVSFYNNEISEKSEIFDDQFSVERPDGSNFTLKIRSTKLEDSAMYFCASSDTSGYNEQFFGPGTRLTVL.

J is TRBJ1-2 and V is TRBV5-4; D not resolved. The germline gives CDR1 SGHNT, CDR2 YYREEE (reference sequence). CDR3 size: 11 residues. V was shortened by 0 bases and J by 7 bases, with 4 bases between the two germline ends. CDR3 in DNA: TGTGCCAGCAGCTTGGGTGCTGGCTACACCTTC. Translating gives CASSLGAGYTF.

The chain is built from TRBV11-1 and TRBJ2-1; no clear D gene. Germline values: CDR1 SGHAT, CDR2 FQDESV (reference sequence). V dropped 5 bases and J dropped 8 bases, with 13 bases sitting between them. The CDR3 covers 13 residues. The CDR3 region is CASSPPAAYEQFF. In DNA form, the CDR3 reads TGTGCCAGCAGCCCCCCGGCAGCCTATGAGCAGTTCTTC.

V and J are TRBV7-9 and TRBJ2-7; 9 bases fit TRBD1. Germline trimming cut 0 bases from V and 3 bases from J; bases unmatched to any gene: 3. Germline V gene sequence: CDR1 SEHNR, CDR2 FQNEAQ (reference sequence). The CDR3 sequence is 15 residues long. The CDR3 loop reads CASSLAQGADYEQYF. The DNA for the CDR3 is TGTGCCAGCAGCTTAGCACAGGGGGCGGACTACGAGCAGTACTTC.

The V and J genes are TRBV4-1 and TRBJ1-3, with D maybe TRBD1 (6 bases). The CDR3 covers 16 residues. Trimming left V 0 bases short and J 3 bases short, with 12 bases between. The germline gives CDR1 MGHRA, CDR2 YSYEKL. The CDR3 coding sequence is TGCGCCAGCAGCCAAGATACAGGGTTCGGTGGAAACACCATATATTTT. Protein: CASSQDTGFGGNTIYF.

This chain uses TRBV4-2 with TRBJ2-3; 14 nucleotides agree with TRBD2. Germline-derived CDR1 and CDR2 are LGHNA and YNFKEQ. Trimming took 0 bases from V and 4 from J; bases not matched to a gene: 0. There are 16 residues in the CDR3. CDR3 sequence (DNA): TGTGCCAGCAGCCAAGAGACTAGCGGGGGGGCAGATACGCAGTATTTT. It yields the protein CASSQETSGGADTQYF.

The chain employs TRBV11-2 and TRBJ1-4; D is perhaps TRBD1 (5 bases). Trimming removed 0 bases at V and 6 bases at J, with 14 bases between. CDR1 is SGHAT and CDR2 is FQNNGV in the germline V gene. This CDR3 spans 16 amino acids. The CDR3 reads CASSLDFTGFDEKLFF. DNA of the CDR3: TGTGCCAGCAGCTTAGATTTTACAGGTTTCGATGAAAAACTGTTTTTT. Full variable domain (rest looked up from reference TRBV11-2 and TRBJ1-4): EAGVAQSPRYKIIEKRQSVAFWCNPISGHATLYWYQQILGQGPKLLIQFQNNGVVDDSQLPKDRFSAERLKGVDSTLKIQPAKLEDSAVYLCASSLDFTGFDEKLFFGSGTQLSVL.

The V gene is TRBV5-1, the J gene TRBJ2-1; D is possibly TRBD2 (6 bases). This CDR3 spans 17 amino acids. Germline CDR1 and CDR2: SGHRS and YFSETQ. The V end was cut by 1 base, the J end by 0 bases, with 14 bases between. The CDR3 loop is CASSLIGGTSSYNEQFF. DNA for the CDR3: TGCGCCAGCAGCTTGATCGGCGGGACCAGCTCCTACAATGAGCAGTTCTTC.

DNA for the CDR3: TGTGCCAGCAGCCCCGGCCCGTGGGTCTATGGCTACACCTTC. This sequence encodes CASSPGPWVYGYTF. The rearrangement links TRBV11-2 to TRBJ1-2; D gene uncertain. The CDR3 has 14 residues. Germline CDR1 SGHAT, CDR2 FQNNGV. Between the trimmed V and J ends, which lost 5 bases and 4 bases, there was a span of 14 bases.

This rearrangement joins TRBV4-1 to TRBJ2-7; no reliable D call. Trimming took off 1 base at V and 0 bases at J, with 10 bases between the two ends. CDR1 and CDR2 (germline): MGHRA, YSYEKL. The CDR3 runs to 15 residues. This CDR3 is CASSQVLASSYEQYF. CDR3 sequence (DNA): TGCGCCAGCAGCCAAGTTTTGGCGAGCTCCTACGAGCAGTACTTC.

CDR3 residues: CASSSGTGTDTQYF. CDR3 bases: TGTGCCAGCAGCTCCGGGACAGGCACAGATACGCAGTATTTT. The genes are TRBV5-4 and TRBJ2-3; 7 nucleotides line up with TRBD1. J gave up 1 base and V 3 bases, and 2 bases lay outside the gene matches. The V gene's germline CDR1 is SGHNT and CDR2 YYREEE (reference sequence). The CDR3 consists of 14 residues.

The rearrangement links TRBV28 to TRBJ2-7, with 11 bases aligning to TRBD2. With V trimmed by 6 bases and J by 4 bases, 5 bases remained unmatched. Per germline, CDR1 MDHEN and CDR2 SYDVKM. The CDR3 length is 14 residues. The CDR3 loop is CASSSRLAGYEQYF. In DNA form, the CDR3 reads TGTGCCAGCAGCTCTCGACTAGCGGGGTACGAGCAGTACTTC. The whole variable domain, filled in from reference TRBV28 and TRBJ2-7, reads DVKVTQSSRYLVKRTGEKVFLECVQDMDHENMFWYRQDPGLGLRLIYFSYDVKMKEKGDIPEGYSVSREKKERFSLILESASTNQTSMYLCASSSRLAGYEQYFGPGTRLTVT.

The table lists this clonotype with a count of one. The rearrangement uses TRBV7-3 and TRBJ2-3; D is possibly TRBD2 (5 bases). Trimming pared 1 base from V and 4 bases from J, leaving 9 bases between. Per germline, CDR1 SGHTA and CDR2 FQGTGA. The CDR3 runs 14 residues. CDR3 sequence reads: CASSLSRGPDTQYF. The DNA for the CDR3 is TGTGCCAGCAGCTTAAGTCGCGGGCCAGATACGCAGTATTTT.

The V gene is TRBV11-1, the J gene TRBJ2-3, with D possibly TRBD2 on 5 matching bases. The CDR3 sequence is 17 residues long. Trimming removed 0 bases from V and 1 base from J, with 14 bases in between. Germline V lookup: CDR1 SGHAT, CDR2 FQDESV (reference sequence). CDR3 in amino acids: CASSLAGGQVGTDTQYF. The CDR3 DNA is TGTGCCAGCAGCTTAGCTGGAGGCCAGGTGGGCACAGATACGCAGTATTTT.

This clonotype has a single count. This chain connects TRBV15 to TRBJ2-3; D is unclear. V was cut by 2 bases and J by 2 bases, with 11 bases left in between. Per the germline V gene, CDR1 is LNHNV and CDR2 is YYDKDF (reference sequence). The CDR3 has 15 amino acids. The CDR3 loop is CATSRSSDATDTQYF. The CDR3 nucleotides are TGTGCCACCAGCAGATCCTCGGACGCCACAGATACGCAGTATTTT.

This clonotype has a handful of counts. The chain is built from TRBV5-1 and TRBJ1-1; 7 bases fit TRBD1. V trimming: 2 bases; J trimming: 2 bases; junction bases outside the gene matches: 3. The V gene's germline CDR1 is SGHRS and CDR2 YFSETQ. This CDR3 is 14 amino acids long. For the CDR3, the DNA is TGCGCCAGCAGCTTTGGACAGGCTAACACTGAAGCTTTCTTT. The encoded protein is CASSFGQANTEAFF.

This clonotype was counted a single time. The chain links TRBV12-3 or TRBV12-4 to TRBJ2-7; TRBD2 matches at 11 bases. This CDR3 is 16 amino acids long. V lost 4 bases, J lost 2 bases, and 7 bases stayed unmatched. DNA for the CDR3: TGTGCCAGCAGTTCCAGGCTAGCGGGGGGCCCCTACGAGCAGTACTTC. It codes for CASSSRLAGGPYEQYF.

The chain combines TRBV11-3 with TRBJ1-2, with D maybe TRBD1 (5 bases). Trimming left V 5 bases short and J 2 bases short, with 12 bases between. This CDR3 is built from 14 residues. The germline gives CDR1 SGHNT, CDR2 YENEEA. This CDR3 is CASSPPRVNYGYTF. The DNA for the CDR3 is TGTGCCAGCAGCCCACCCAGGGTAAACTATGGCTACACCTTC. The variable domain in full, with the rest retrieved from reference TRBV11-3 and TRBJ1-2, is EAGVVQSPRYKIIEKKQPVAFWCNPISGHNTLYWYLQNLGQGPELLIRYENEEAVDDSQLPKDRFSAERLKGVDSTLKIQPAELGDSAVYLCASSPPRVNYGYTFGSGTRLTVV.

The rearrangement joins TRBV5-5 to TRBJ2-1; 9 nucleotides align to TRBD1. With V trimmed by 0 bases and J by 8 bases, 6 bases remained unmatched. CDR1 and CDR2 (germline): SGHKS, YYEKEE (reference sequence). The CDR3 consists of 15 residues. The CDR3: CASSLGQGDRDEQFF. The CDR3 DNA is TGTGCCAGCAGCTTGGGACAGGGGGATAGGGATGAGCAGTTCTTC.

This chain joins TRBV10-3 and TRBJ2-1; the match to TRBD2 covers 14 bases. V shed 6 bases and J 1 base; nucleotides not matched to a gene: 2. The germline gives CDR1 ENHRY, CDR2 SYGVKD. This CDR3 has 16 amino acids. The CDR3 region is CAIRGLAGGSYNEQFF. As DNA, the CDR3 is TGTGCCATCAGAGGACTAGCGGGAGGATCCTACAATGAGCAGTTCTTC.